The rows below give T cell receptor beta chains drawn from one sample of a study of technical replicates of blood from a handful of donors. This table comes from immunoSEQ multiplex PCR, and its TCRdb copy is limited to in-frame clones, with some not included. The sample includes tens of thousands of clones, around 92% of them seen just once. Sequencing input: PBMCs. These receptor sequences come from a human donor in good health. Some clones in this sample may be carry-over from other donors' samples. CDR3s include the opening cysteine and the closing phenylalanine or tryptophan. D genes are given only for firm matches. Only some rows state a clone size, as once, few, many or a class for expanded clones.

cdr3_nt	cdr3_aa	j_call	v_call	clone_size	d_call
TGTGCCAGCAGCTCAACAGGGAATTATAATGAAAAACTGTTTTTT	CASSSTGNYNEKLFF	TRBJ1-4	TRBV7-6	-	-
TGCGCCAGCAGCCCCCGGGGCGGGGGGGCAGGAGAGACCCAGTACTTC	CASSPRGGGAGETQYF	TRBJ2-5	TRBV4-1	-	TRBD2
TGTGCCAGCAGTTACAGGAGGGTCGCGAACACCGGGGAGCTGTTTTTT	CASSYRRVANTGELFF	TRBJ2-2	TRBV6-5	-	-
TGTGCCAGCAGCCCAAGCCCCACAGATACGCAGTATTTT	CASSPSPTDTQYF	TRBJ2-3	TRBV9	-	-
TGTGCCAGCAGCTACCTTCGGACAGGGGGTGGGCAGCCCCAGCATTTT	CASSYLRTGGGQPQHF	TRBJ1-5	TRBV28	-	TRBD1
TGTGCCAGCAGCGGGCTCCAAGGCGATACGCAGTATTTT	CASSGLQGDTQYF	TRBJ2-3	TRBV7-7	once	-
TGTGCCAGCAGCTTTCCCGGCGGACTACGCACAGATACGCAGTATTTT	CASSFPGGLRTDTQYF	TRBJ2-3	TRBV11-2	few	-
TGTGCCAGCAGCCCACCTTGGGGGCGGAGAAGCACAGATACGCAGTATTTT	CASSPPWGRRSTDTQYF	TRBJ2-3	TRBV7-9	-	-
TGCGCCAGCAGCTCCGGGATCCACGGTGGTGAAGCTTTCTTT	CASSSGIHGGEAFF	TRBJ1-1	TRBV5-1	-	-
TGTGCCAGCAGTCCTCGACTAGCGGGGACCTACGAGCAGTACTTC	CASSPRLAGTYEQYF	TRBJ2-7	TRBV7-2	-	TRBD2
TGTGCCAGCAGGGCGGCCCTCACTAGCGGAAACACAGATACGCAGTATTTT	CASRAALTSGNTDTQYF	TRBJ2-3	TRBV27	-	TRBD2
TGTGCCAGCGGCGGCCAGGGGGCGACCACTGAAGCTTTCTTT	CASGGQGATTEAFF	TRBJ1-1	TRBV2	-	TRBD1
TGTGCTAGTGGCAGACGACGGGACTCCTACTACGAGCAGTACTTC	CASGRRRDSYYEQYF	TRBJ2-7	TRBV12-5	-	-
TGTGCCAGCAGCCCTGGGGACAGCCTAGGCACTGAAGCTTTCTTT	CASSPGDSLGTEAFF	TRBJ1-1	TRBV6-5	-	TRBD1
TGTGCCAGCAGGACCGGGACAGGCATTAGTGGTGGCTACACCTTC	CASRTGTGISGGYTF	TRBJ1-2	TRBV6-5	-	TRBD1
TGTGCCAGCAGCTTAAGTGAACAGAGCACAGATACGCAGTATTTT	CASSLSEQSTDTQYF	TRBJ2-3	TRBV7-3	-	-
TGTGCCAGCAGTTTATGGACTAGCGGGATGGTCCAAGAGACCCAGTACTTC	CASSLWTSGMVQETQYF	TRBJ2-5	TRBV28	few	TRBD2
TGTGCCAGCAGCCAAGCGGGAGCGGGTCTCACAGATACGCAGTATTTT	CASSQAGAGLTDTQYF	TRBJ2-3	TRBV7-9	-	TRBD2
TGTGCCAGCAGTTCCAACTGGGACAGCAATTCACCCCTCCACTTT	CASSSNWDSNSPLHF	TRBJ1-6	TRBV6-5	-	TRBD1
TGTGCCAGCAGCTTGGGAGGGGCTAGCGGGACGAACACCGGGGAGCTGTTTTTT	CASSLGGASGTNTGELFF	TRBJ2-2	TRBV5-8	-	TRBD2
TGCGCCAGCAGCCCCAACCTAGCGGGGCTAGTCGAGACCCAGTACTTC	CASSPNLAGLVETQYF	TRBJ2-5	TRBV5-1	-	TRBD2
TGCGCCAGCAGTCAACCCCCGGGAAGATACGAGCAGTACTTC	CASSQPPGRYEQYF	TRBJ2-7	TRBV23-1	-	-
TGTGCCAGCAGGACAGGGGGCTCGGACTATGGCTACACCTTC	CASRTGGSDYGYTF	TRBJ1-2	TRBV6-1	-	TRBD1
TGTGCCAGCAGCGAGGACAGGGAGAACTATGGCTACACCTTC	CASSEDRENYGYTF	TRBJ1-2	TRBV9	once	TRBD1
TGTGCCAGCAGTGAATTCGGGACTTCGTTAGGCTATGGCTACACCTTC	CASSEFGTSLGYGYTF	TRBJ1-2	TRBV25-1	-	-
TGTGCCACCAGCAGAGACGGGGGAGGCACTGAAGCTTTCTTT	CATSRDGGGTEAFF	TRBJ1-1	TRBV15	-	-
TGTGCCAGCAGCTTAACGACAGGGGTTAATTCACCCCTCCACTTT	CASSLTTGVNSPLHF	TRBJ1-6	TRBV7-9	-	TRBD1
TGTGCCAGCAGTGGGACAGGAGATAACACTGAAGCTTTCTTT	CASSGTGDNTEAFF	TRBJ1-1	TRBV6-5	-	TRBD1
TGTGCCAGTAGTACGGGACAGGGGGCGAACACTGAAGCTTTCTTT	CASSTGQGANTEAFF	TRBJ1-1	TRBV19	-	TRBD1
TGTGCCAGCAGCTTACTAGCGGGAGGTTGGGAGACCCAGTACTTC	CASSLLAGGWETQYF	TRBJ2-5	TRBV11-2	-	TRBD2
TGCAGTGCCGTAGACAATGAGCAGTTCTTC	CSAVDNEQFF	TRBJ2-1	TRBV20-1	-	-